The clone carrying this T cell receptor (beta chain) was seen a single time. The CDR3 covers 12 residues. The V gene's germline CDR1 is GTSNPN and CDR2 SVGIG (reference sequence). V lost 2 bases and J 5 bases, leaving 10 bases between the germline ends. The data belong to a study of cytomegalovirus exposure and HLA in healthy donors. The PCR was carried out with 60 Vbeta primers and 13 Jbeta primers. The method was immunoSEQ multiplex PCR; TCRdb's version includes in-frame clones alone and lacks a portion of them. The repertoire includes about 110,000 clones, 69% of them detected once, and 5% to 7% sits in the top ten.

The specimen was PBMCs. This sequence originates from a woman between 65 and 79 years old in good health and CMV-seropositive. The chain uses TRBV30 and TRBJ2-7; D may be TRBD1 (6 bases). The CDR3 bases are TGTGCCTGGAGTAGGGACATCCACGAGCAGTACTTC. Translating it yields CAWSRDIHEQYF.